The source of this T cell receptor (beta chain) is a study of early T cells in non-severe SARS-CoV-2 infection. This clonotype has more than one count but fewer than ten. Trimming pared 5 bases from V and 6 bases from J, leaving 11 bases between. CDR1 MGHRA and CDR2 YSYEKL come from the germline V gene. The CDR3 length is 12 residues. The protocol attached unique molecular identifiers to individual cDNA molecules. TCRdb reprocessed the 5' RACE reads via MiXCR and lists one record per CDR3 protein. Of some 80,000 distinct CDR3 sequences listed, roughly 4.7% are singletons. V and J are TRBV4-1 and TRBJ2-7; D possibly corresponds to TRBD2 (5 bases). The source of this sequence is an adult who was a healthcare worker with PCR-confirmed SARS-CoV-2 infection or an uninfected control (not recorded which). This specimen consisted of whole blood, obtained at baseline. The CDR3 region is CASSTLSGEQYF. The CDR3 region has the DNA TGCGCCAGCAGCACCCTGAGCGGCGAGCAGTACTTC.